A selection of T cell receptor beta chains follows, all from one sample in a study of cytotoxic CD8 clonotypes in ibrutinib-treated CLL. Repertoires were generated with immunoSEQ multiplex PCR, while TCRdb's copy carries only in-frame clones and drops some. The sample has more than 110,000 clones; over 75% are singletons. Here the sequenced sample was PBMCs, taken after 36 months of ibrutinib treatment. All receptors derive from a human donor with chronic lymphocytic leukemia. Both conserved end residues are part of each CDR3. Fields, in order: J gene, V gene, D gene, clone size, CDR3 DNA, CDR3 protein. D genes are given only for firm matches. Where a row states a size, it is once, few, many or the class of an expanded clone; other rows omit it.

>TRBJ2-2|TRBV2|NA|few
TGTGCCGTACCGGGACGTCAAGCCAACACCGGGGAGCTGTTTTTT
CAVPGRQANTGELFF
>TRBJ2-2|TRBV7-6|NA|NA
TGTGCCAGCAGCTCCCCGGGTGGCGGGGAGCTGTTTTTT
CASSSPGGGELFF
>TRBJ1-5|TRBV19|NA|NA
TGTGCCAGTAGTATAGTCGGGCCAAGCGGTTCTCAGCCCCAGCATTTT
CASSIVGPSGSQPQHF
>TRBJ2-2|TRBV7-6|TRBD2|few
TGTGCCAGCAGCTTAGGCGGGAGAGGCACCGGGGAGCTGTTTTTT
CASSLGGRGTGELFF
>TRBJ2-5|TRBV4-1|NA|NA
TGCGCCAGCAGCCAAGAAAATCAACGGGAGACCCAGTACTTC
CASSQENQRETQYF
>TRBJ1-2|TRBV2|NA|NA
TGTGCCAGCAGGGACGGACAGAACTATGGCTACACCTTC
CASRDGQNYGYTF
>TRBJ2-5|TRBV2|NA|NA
TGTGCCAGTTCCAAAGGCGGGGAGACCCAGTACTTC
CASSKGGETQYF
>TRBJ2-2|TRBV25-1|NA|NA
TGTGCCAGCAGTCTCGAGGGGTTGGGCACCGGGGAGCTGTTTTTT
CASSLEGLGTGELFF
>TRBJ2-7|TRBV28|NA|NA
TGTGCCAGCGGCCCGCTAGGCACCATCTACGAGCAGTACTTC
CASGPLGTIYEQYF
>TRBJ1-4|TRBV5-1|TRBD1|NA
TGCGCCAGCAGCGCGACAGGGGGCAGTGAAAAACTGTTTTTT
CASSATGGSEKLFF
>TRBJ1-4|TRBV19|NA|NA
TGTGCCAGTAGTATACCGCCTAGGGGCTCTACTAATGAAAAACTGTTTTTT
CASSIPPRGSTNEKLFF
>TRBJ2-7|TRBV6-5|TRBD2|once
TGTGCCAGCAGTGCCGGGACTAGCGGATCCTACGAGCAGTACTTC
CASSAGTSGSYEQYF
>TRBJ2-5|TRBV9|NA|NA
TGTGCCAGCAGCGAGGCGGATCAAGAGACCCAGTACTTC
CASSEADQETQYF
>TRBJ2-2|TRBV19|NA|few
TGTGCCACAAACCAGGGTATCGGGGAGCTGTTTTTT
CATNQGIGELFF
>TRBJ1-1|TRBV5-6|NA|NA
TGTGCCAGCAGCTTGGAGCAATGGGCGAGTAGAGGCACTGAAGCTTTCTTT
CASSLEQWASRGTEAFF
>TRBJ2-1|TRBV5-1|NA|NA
TGCGCCAGCAGCTTGGAAGGCCTCGGGACATTCTACAATGAGCAGTTCTTC
CASSLEGLGTFYNEQFF
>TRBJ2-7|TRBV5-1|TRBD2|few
TGCGCCAGCGAAGCTAGCGGGAGTAGTGAGCAGTACTTC
CASEASGSSEQYF
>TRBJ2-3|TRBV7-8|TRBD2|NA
TGTGCCAGCAGCTTAGAGGCTAGCGGGAGATCAGATACGCAGTATTTT
CASSLEASGRSDTQYF
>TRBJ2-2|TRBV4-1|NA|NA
TGCGCCAGCAGCCAAGATATTGCGGGGACGAACACCGGGGAGCTGTTTTTT
CASSQDIAGTNTGELFF
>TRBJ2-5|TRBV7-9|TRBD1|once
TGTGCCAGCAGCTTTCGGACAGGGCGGGAGACCCAGTACTTC
CASSFRTGRETQYF
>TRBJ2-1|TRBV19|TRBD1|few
TGTGCCATTGGGACAGGGACTTACAATGAGCAGTTCTTC
CAIGTGTYNEQFF
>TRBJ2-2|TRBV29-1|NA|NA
TGCAGCGTAACCTGGGGTGGTAAGAACACCGGGGAGCTGTTTTTT
CSVTWGGKNTGELFF
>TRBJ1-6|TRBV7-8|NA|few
TGTGCCAGCAGCGCGGAACAGAGTAATTCACCCCTCCACTTT
CASSAEQSNSPLHF
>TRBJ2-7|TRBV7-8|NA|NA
TGTGCCACCGCCGGGAACTCCTACGAGCAGTACTTC
CATAGNSYEQYF
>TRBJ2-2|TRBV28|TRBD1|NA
TGTGCCAGCAGCCCGCCGGGACAGGGAGTCTCCGGGGAGCTGTTTTTT
CASSPPGQGVSGELFF
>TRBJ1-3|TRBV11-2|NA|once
TGTGCCAGCAGCCCTCTTCGAAACACCATATATTTT
CASSPLRNTIYF
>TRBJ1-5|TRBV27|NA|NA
TGTGCCAGCAGTTTAGGTCTACCAGGGTACAGCAATCAGCCCCAGCATTTT
CASSLGLPGYSNQPQHF
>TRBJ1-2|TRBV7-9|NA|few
TGTGCCAGCGTGTCCATCTATGGCTACACCTTC
CASVSIYGYTF
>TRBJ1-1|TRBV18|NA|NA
TGTGCCAGCTCACCACCCCCCACCACTGAAGCTTTCTTT
CASSPPPTTEAFF
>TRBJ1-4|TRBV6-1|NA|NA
TGTGCCAGCAGTGAAACCTCAGGGGCTAATGAAAAACTGTTTTTT
CASSETSGANEKLFF
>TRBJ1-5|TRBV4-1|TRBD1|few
TGCGCCAGCAGCCCGTACGACAGGGCCAATCAGCCCCAGCATTTT
CASSPYDRANQPQHF
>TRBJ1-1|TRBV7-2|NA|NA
TGTGCCAGCAGCCCACCGACAGGCGCAAACACTGAAGCTTTCTTT
CASSPPTGANTEAFF
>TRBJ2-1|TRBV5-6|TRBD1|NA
TGTGCCAGCGGGACAGTATACAATGAGCAGTTCTTC
CASGTVYNEQFF
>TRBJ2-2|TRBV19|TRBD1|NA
TGTGCCAGTACCGCCAGGGGGACGAACACCGGGGAGCTGTTTTTT
CASTARGTNTGELFF
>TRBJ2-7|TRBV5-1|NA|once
TGCGCCAGCAGCTTGGAACAGTACGAGCAGTACTTC
CASSLEQYEQYF
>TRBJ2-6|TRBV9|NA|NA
TGTGCCAGCAGCGTCAGGGGTAGCTCTGGGGCCAACGTCCTGACTTTC
CASSVRGSSGANVLTF
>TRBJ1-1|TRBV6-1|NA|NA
TGTGCCAGCAGTGTGGGGGGTCGGGTCACTGAAGCTTTCTTT
CASSVGGRVTEAFF
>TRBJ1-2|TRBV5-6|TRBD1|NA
TGTGCCAGCAGCTTGGTGGGACAGGGGAGTGGCTACACCTTC
CASSLVGQGSGYTF
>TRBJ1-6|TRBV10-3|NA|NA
TGTGCCAACCGACAGGAGGGTTCACCCCTCCACTTT
CANRQEGSPLHF
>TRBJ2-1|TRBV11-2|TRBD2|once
TGTGCCAGCAGCCCCCGACTAGCGGGAATTGTGTACAATGAGCAGTTCTTC
CASSPRLAGIVYNEQFF
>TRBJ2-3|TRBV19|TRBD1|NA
TGTGCCAGTAGTCCGGCCACAGGGGGTGCAGATACGCAGTATTTT
CASSPATGGADTQYF
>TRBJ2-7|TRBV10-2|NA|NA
TGCGCCAGCAGGGACGGCGCCTACGAGCAGTACTTC
CASRDGAYEQYF
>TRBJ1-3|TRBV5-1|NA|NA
TGCGCCAGCAGGGTGAGCTCTGGAAACACCATATATTTT
CASRVSSGNTIYF
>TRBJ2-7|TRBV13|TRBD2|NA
TGTGCCAGCAGCTTCCTAGCGGGAGGGCCGTGGTCCTACGAGCAGTACTTC
CASSFLAGGPWSYEQYF
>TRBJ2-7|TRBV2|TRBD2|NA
TGTGCCAGCAGCGGGACTAGCGGCCTCTACGAGCAGTACTTC
CASSGTSGLYEQYF
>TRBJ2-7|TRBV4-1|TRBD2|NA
TGCGCCAGCAGCCAAACTAGCGGGTTAGCCTACGAGCAGTACTTC
CASSQTSGLAYEQYF
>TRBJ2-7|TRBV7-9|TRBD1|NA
TGTGCCAGCAGCTTAGACAGGGGACCGGAGCAGTACTTC
CASSLDRGPEQYF
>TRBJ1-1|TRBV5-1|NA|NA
TGCGCCAGCAGCTTGAGGGGAAGTACGGATGAAGCTTTCTTT
CASSLRGSTDEAFF